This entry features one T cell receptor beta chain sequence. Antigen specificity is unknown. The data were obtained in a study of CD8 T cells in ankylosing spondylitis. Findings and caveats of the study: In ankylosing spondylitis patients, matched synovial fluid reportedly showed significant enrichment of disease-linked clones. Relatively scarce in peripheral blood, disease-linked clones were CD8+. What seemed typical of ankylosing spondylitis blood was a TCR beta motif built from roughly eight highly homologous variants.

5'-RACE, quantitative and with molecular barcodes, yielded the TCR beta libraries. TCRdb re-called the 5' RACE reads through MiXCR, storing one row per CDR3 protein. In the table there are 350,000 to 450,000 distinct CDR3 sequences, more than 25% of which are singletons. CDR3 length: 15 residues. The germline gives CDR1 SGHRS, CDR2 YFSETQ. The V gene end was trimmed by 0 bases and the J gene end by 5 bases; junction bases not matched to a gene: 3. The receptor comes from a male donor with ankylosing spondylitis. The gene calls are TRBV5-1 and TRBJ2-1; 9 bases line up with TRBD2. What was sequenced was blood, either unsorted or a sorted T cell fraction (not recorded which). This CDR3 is CASSLEVAGDNEQFF. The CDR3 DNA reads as TGCGCCAGCAGCTTGGAGGTAGCGGGAGACAATGAGCAGTTCTTC.